The TCR beta chain under discussion was sequenced for a study of blood T cell repertoires in COVID-19. Study overall: Acute and convalescent COVID-19 specimens originated in the United States, Italy and Spain.

The J segment lost 6 bases and the V segment lost 5 bases, leaving 8 bases of the junction unmatched. The CDR3 sequence is 14 residues long. In germline, CDR1 is MGHRA, CDR2 YSYEKL. Sequencing used immunoSEQ multiplex PCR; TCRdb keeps in-frame clones, though not all of them. Of approximately 310,000 clones in the sample, over 75% were seen once. Sequencing was done on a sample of PBMCs or T cells enriched from blood (not recorded which). The chain recombines TRBV4-1 with TRBJ2-3, with 7 bases matching TRBD2. This receptor was identified in a man aged 30 to 45 who had recovered from COVID-19. The CDR3, as DNA: TGCGCCAGCAGCTCGTTGGGGGGGGAGGATACGCAGTATTTT. Amino acid sequence: CASSSLGGEDTQYF.